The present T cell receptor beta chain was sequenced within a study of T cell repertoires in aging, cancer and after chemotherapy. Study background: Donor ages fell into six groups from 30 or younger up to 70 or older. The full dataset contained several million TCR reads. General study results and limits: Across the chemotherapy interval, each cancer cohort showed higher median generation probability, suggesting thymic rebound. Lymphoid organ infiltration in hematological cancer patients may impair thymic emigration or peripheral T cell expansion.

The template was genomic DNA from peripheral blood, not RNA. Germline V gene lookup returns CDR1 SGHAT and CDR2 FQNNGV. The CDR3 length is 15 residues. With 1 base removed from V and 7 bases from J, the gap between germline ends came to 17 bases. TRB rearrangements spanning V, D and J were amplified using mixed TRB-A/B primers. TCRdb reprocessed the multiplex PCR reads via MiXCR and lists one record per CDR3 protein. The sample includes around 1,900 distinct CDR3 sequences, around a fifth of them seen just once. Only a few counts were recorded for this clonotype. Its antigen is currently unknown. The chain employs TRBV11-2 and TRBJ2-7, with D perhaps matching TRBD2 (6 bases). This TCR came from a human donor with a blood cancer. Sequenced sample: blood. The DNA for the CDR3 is TGTGCCAGCAGCTTAGGTTGGCCGGGGGAAGGGGAGCAGTACTTC. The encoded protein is CASSLGWPGEGEQYF.